What follows are 26 T cell receptor beta chains derived from one specimen sequenced in a study of shared clonotypes between healthy human individuals. Repertoires were generated with immunoSEQ multiplex PCR, while TCRdb's copy carries only in-frame clones and drops some. The data show 490,000 or so clones, around 78% seen once. Sequencing input: PBMCs. These receptors all stem from a woman between 35 and 50 years old in good health. Some clones in this sample may be carry-over from other donors' samples.

This clone was recorded at least ten times. The gene calls are TRBV10-3 and TRBJ2-2; D remains unclear. The germline V gene has CDR1 ENHRY and CDR2 SYGVKD. Trimming removed 1 base at V and 1 base at J, with 10 bases between. The CDR3 contains 16 residues. The CDR3 here is CAISEWSERNTGELFF. Written as DNA, the CDR3 is TGTGCCATCAGTGAGTGGAGTGAGAGGAACACCGGGGAGCTGTTTTTT.

J is TRBJ1-5 and V is TRBV7-2; D may be TRBD1 (6 bases). Trimming left V 2 bases short and J 3 bases short, with 14 bases between. The CDR3 consists of 16 residues. Per the germline V gene, CDR1 is SGHTA and CDR2 is FQGNSA. The CDR3 protein is CASSLWGQANNQPQHF. In nucleotides, the CDR3 is TGTGCCAGCAGCTTATGGGGGCAGGCGAACAATCAGCCCCAGCATTTT.

The chain joins TRBV6-4 to TRBJ2-3, with 13 bases identical to TRBD2. CDR3 length: 17 residues. V shed 5 bases and J 6 bases; nucleotides not matched to a gene: 11. The germline CDR1 and CDR2 sequences are MRHNA and SNTAGT. CDR3 DNA sequence: TGTGCCAGCAGTTCATCCTACGGGACTAGCGGGACGGATACGCAGTATTTT. The encoded protein is CASSSSYGTSGTDTQYF.

The chain employs TRBV7-9 and TRBJ2-1; 8 bases match TRBD1. The germline gives CDR1 SEHNR, CDR2 FQNEAQ (reference sequence). Trimming at V came to 0 bases and at J to 7 bases, leaving 2 bases not matched to a gene. This CDR3 spans 14 amino acids. CDR3: CASSLAYRGNEQFF. The CDR3 nucleotides are TGTGCCAGCAGCTTAGCCTACAGGGGGAATGAGCAGTTCTTC.

The chain uses TRBV28 and TRBJ1-4; D remains unclear. The length of the CDR3 is 13 residues. Between the trimmed V and J ends, which lost 7 bases and 7 bases, there was a span of 13 bases. Germline V gene lookup returns CDR1 MDHEN and CDR2 SYDVKM. The CDR3 DNA follows: TGTGCCAGCATCTCACATACCACTGAAAAACTGTTTTTT. The encoded protein is CASISHTTEKLFF.

As concerns this clone: One base separates it from a far larger clone, so it is likely a read error. This chain joins TRBV30 and TRBJ1-1; D is uncertain. The ends were cut back, 1 base at V and 4 bases at J, with 19 bases in the middle. Germline CDR1 and CDR2: GTSNPN and SVGIG (reference sequence). The CDR3 has 16 amino acids. The CDR3 is CAWSGWSLGMSTEAFF. The CDR3 DNA is TGTGCCTGGAGTGGATGGAGTTTGGGCATGAGCACTGAAGCTTTCTTT.

This clone has a handful of counts. The gene calls are TRBV28 and TRBJ1-2; TRBD1 might be the D (6 bases). This CDR3 is 13 amino acids long. The V end was cut by 4 bases, the J end by 3 bases, with 9 bases between. Germline V gene lookup returns CDR1 MDHEN and CDR2 SYDVKM. DNA for the CDR3: TGTGCCAGCAGTTCCCAGGGGTACTATGGCTACACCTTC. Its translation is CASSSQGYYGYTF.

This chain connects TRBV18 to TRBJ2-7, with 13 bases lining up with TRBD2. Germline CDR1 reads KGHSH; CDR2 reads LQKENI. This CDR3 is 17 amino acids long. V shed 5 bases and J 3 bases; nucleotides not matched to a gene: 10. The CDR3 is CASSSTGTSGIRYEQYF. The CDR3 nucleotides are TGTGCCAGCTCATCAACCGGGACTAGCGGGATACGCTACGAGCAGTACTTC.

This clone has just a few counts. The chain links TRBV28 to TRBJ1-6; D is uncertain. Trimming shortened V by 6 bases and J by 0 bases, and 9 bases separated the two germline ends. This CDR3 spans 15 amino acids. Germline CDR1 MDHEN, CDR2 SYDVKM. Here the CDR3 reads CASSPLGSYNSPLHF. Here the CDR3 DNA reads TGTGCCAGCAGCCCCCTGGGCTCCTATAATTCACCCCTCCACTTT.

The chain carries TRBV5-6 and TRBJ2-3; D tentatively reads TRBD1 or TRBD2 (5 bases each). Trimming stripped 5 bases from V and 8 bases from J, with 21 bases between. This CDR3 region has 15 residues. Germline V gene sequence: CDR1 SGHDT, CDR2 YYEEEE. Here the CDR3 reads CASSSGTGVFGTQYF. The CDR3 nucleotides read TGTGCCAGCAGTTCCGGGACCGGGGTTTTTGGTACGCAGTATTTT.

Remarks on this clone: At the DNA level, this CDR3 is encoded by other sequences in the same sample as well. V and J are TRBV11-2 and TRBJ2-1; no firm D call. V dropped 5 bases and J dropped 0 bases, with 5 bases sitting between them. CDR3 length: 13 amino acids. Germline V gene data show CDR1 as SGHAT and CDR2 as FQNNGV. CDR3: CASSPGSYNEQFF. DNA of the CDR3: TGTGCCAGCAGCCCGGGCTCCTACAATGAGCAGTTCTTC.

In the case of this clone: Lacking the conserved final phenylalanine or tryptophan, this CDR3 likely reflects a read error. CDR3 nucleotide sequence: TGTGCCAGCAGCCCATACCTCCCTAACACTGAAGCTTTCTCT. Its protein is CASSPYLPNTEAFS. This sequence joins TRBV2 and TRBJ1-1; D ambiguous. Trimming shortened V by 6 bases and J by 2 bases, and 13 bases separated the two germline ends. There are 14 residues in the CDR3. Germline V lookup: CDR1 SNHLY, CDR2 FYNNEI.

The V and J genes are TRBV6-5 and TRBJ2-1; tentative D call: TRBD2 (6 bases). The CDR3 is 15 amino acids. Germline lookup yields CDR1 MNHEY and CDR2 SVGAGI. Deletions cut 0 bases from V and 8 bases from J, with 14 bases between. The DNA for the CDR3 is TGTGCCAGCAGTTACTCGGGGCGGGGAAGCGATGAGCAGTTCTTC. This translates into CASSYSGRGSDEQFF.

The CDR3 coding sequence is TGTGCCAGCAGCAAGGACAGGGGGGGCTACGAGCAGTACTTC. Its protein product is CASSKDRGGYEQYF. The chain is built from TRBV5-6 and TRBJ2-7, with 10 nucleotides matching TRBD1. The length of the CDR3 is 14 residues. CDR1 and CDR2 from the germline V gene are SGHDT and YYEEEE. Losses at the gene ends were 4 bases for V and 3 bases for J; bases not matched to a gene: 4.

The chain's CDR3 is CASSPPGGSYNEQFF. The DNA for the CDR3 is TGTGCCAGCAGTCCCCCCGGCGGCTCCTACAATGAGCAGTTCTTC. This sequence joins TRBV28 and TRBJ2-1; no reliable D call. Germline V gives CDR1 MDHEN, CDR2 SYDVKM. V dropped 5 bases and J dropped 0 bases, with 11 bases sitting between them. This CDR3 comprises 15 residues.

This rearrangement joins TRBV2 to TRBJ2-2, with 11 bases matching TRBD1. This CDR3 is 16 amino acids long. Germline values: CDR1 SNHLY, CDR2 FYNNEI. The ends lost 4 bases at V and 4 bases at J; junction bases unmatched: 5. CDR3 loop: CASSGGTGGATGELFF. In DNA form, the CDR3 reads TGTGCCAGCAGTGGTGGGACAGGGGGGGCCACCGGGGAGCTGTTTTTT.

This chain uses TRBV2 with TRBJ1-4, with a weak D call TRBD1 (5 bases). The CDR3 extends over 14 amino acids. The germline gives CDR1 SNHLY, CDR2 FYNNEI. Trimming left V 5 bases short and J 4 bases short, with 11 bases between. Written as DNA, the CDR3 is TGTGCCAGCAGTACGGACACCTTTAATGAAAAACTGTTTTTT. This sequence encodes CASSTDTFNEKLFF.

V usage is TRBV7-2 and J usage is TRBJ2-7; maybe TRBD2 (6 bases). The CDR3 has 14 amino acids. V gave up 1 base and J gave up 8 bases, with 15 bases separating them. The V gene's germline CDR1 is SGHTA and CDR2 FQGNSA. The CDR3 DNA is TGTGCCAGCAGCTTAGGCGGGACGACCTTTCAGCAGTACTTC. It specifies CASSLGGTTFQQYF. The whole variable domain, filled in from reference TRBV7-2 and TRBJ2-7, reads GAGVSQSPSNKVTEKGKDVELRCDPISGHTALYWYRQSLGQGLEFLIYFQGNSAPDKSGLPSDRFSAERTGGSVSTLTIQRTQQEDSAVYLCASSLGGTTFQQYFGPGTRLTVT.

V is TRBV14 and J is TRBJ2-3; tentative D call: TRBD1 (7 bases). Germline V gene data show CDR1 as SGHDN and CDR2 as FVKESK. Trimming shortened V by 0 bases and J by 1 base, and 14 bases separated the two germline ends. This CDR3 comprises 17 residues. CDR3 sequence: CASSQDPFRGGTDTQYF. The DNA for the CDR3 is TGTGCCAGCAGCCAAGACCCATTCAGGGGGGGCACAGATACGCAGTATTTT.

Of note for this clone: Relative to the germline gene, one junction end is altered; a read error may explain this. The CDR3 spells CAWRSDYSRANVLTF. The CDR3 DNA follows: TGTGCCTGGAGATCGGACTACTCTAGGGCCAACGTCCTGACTTTC. J is TRBJ2-6 and V is TRBV30, with D possibly matching TRBD2 (6 bases). The CDR3 spans 15 residues. The germline gives CDR1 GTSNPN, CDR2 SVGIG (reference sequence). The full variable domain, rest sourced from reference TRBV30 and TRBJ2-6, is SQTIHQWPATLVQPVGSPLSLECTVEGTSNPNLYWYRQAAGRGLQLLFYSVGIGQISSEVPQNLSASRPQDRQFILSSKKLLLSDSGFYLCAWRSDYSRANVLTFGAGSRLTVL.

Notes on this clone: Other DNA sequences from this sample encode an identical CDR3 as well. This chain joins TRBV28 and TRBJ2-7; a possible D gene is TRBD1 (6 bases). With 6 bases removed from V and 4 bases from J, the gap between germline ends came to 16 bases. Per germline, CDR1 MDHEN and CDR2 SYDVKM. The CDR3 runs to 14 residues. The CDR3 DNA reads TGTGCCAGCAGCTCGCCGGGACAAGGTTACGAGCAGTACTTC. It codes for CASSSPGQGYEQYF.

The chain is built from TRBV7-9 and TRBJ2-7; either TRBD1 or TRBD2 may fit D (5 bases each). CDR1 and CDR2 from the germline V gene are SEHNR and FQNEAQ (reference sequence). Trimming stripped 5 bases from V and 4 bases from J, with 15 bases between. CDR3 length: 14 residues. The CDR3 is CASSLTGTVYEQYF. CDR3 DNA: TGTGCCAGCAGCCTTACCGGGACGGTTTACGAGCAGTACTTC.

With respect to this clone: A single base separates this from a much larger clone, so it may be a read error. J is TRBJ2-5 and V is TRBV5-1, with unresolved D. Looked up from germline, CDR1 is SGHRS and CDR2 is YFSETQ. The CDR3 is 13 residues long. CDR3 amino acids: CASRLAPLETQYF. CDR3 coding DNA: TGCGCCAGCAGATTGGCCCCCCTGGAGACCCAGTACTTC.

This clone was observed a few times. Relative to the germline gene, one junction end is altered; a read error may explain this. The chain joins TRBV9 to TRBJ1-4; 7 bases align to TRBD1. The germline CDR1 and CDR2 sequences are SGDLS and YYNGEE. This CDR3 has 15 residues. The CDR3 spells CASSVLGDSTGKPFF. CDR3 nucleotide sequence: TGTGCCAGCAGCGTTCTCGGGGACAGCACGGGAAAACCGTTTTTT.

This rearrangement joins TRBV5-4 to TRBJ1-4; D is perhaps TRBD1 (6 bases). This CDR3 spans 15 amino acids. The ends were cut back, 0 bases at V and 3 bases at J, with 9 bases in the middle. Germline loops: CDR1 SGHNT, CDR2 YYREEE (reference sequence). In DNA form, the CDR3 reads TGTGCCAGCAGCTTGGACAGGGAGGCTAATGAAAAACTGTTTTTT. Protein product: CASSLDREANEKLFF.

This sequence joins TRBV5-1 and TRBJ2-2, with D unclear. Germline V gene lookup returns CDR1 SGHRS and CDR2 YFSETQ. Trimming removed 0 bases from V and 6 bases from J, with 9 bases in between. This CDR3 comprises 14 residues. CDR3 residues: CASSLGTNAGELFF. The CDR3 bases are TGCGCCAGCAGCTTGGGAACTAACGCCGGGGAGCTGTTTTTT.